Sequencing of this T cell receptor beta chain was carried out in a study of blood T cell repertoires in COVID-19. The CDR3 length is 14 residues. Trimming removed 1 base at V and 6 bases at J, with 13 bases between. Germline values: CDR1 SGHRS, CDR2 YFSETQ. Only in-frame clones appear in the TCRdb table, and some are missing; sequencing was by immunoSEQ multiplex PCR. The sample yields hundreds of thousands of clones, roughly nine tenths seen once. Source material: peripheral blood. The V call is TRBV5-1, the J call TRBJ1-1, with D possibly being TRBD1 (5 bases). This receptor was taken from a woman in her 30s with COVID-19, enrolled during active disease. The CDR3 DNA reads TGCGCCAGCAGCTTGACAGGTGCTCTCCCTGAAGCTTTCTTT. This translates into CASSLTGALPEAFF.